The clone carrying this T cell receptor beta chain was counted only a few times. Unique molecular identifier tags were affixed to discrete cDNA molecules. TCRdb analysed the 5' RACE reads with MiXCR anew, one entry per CDR3 protein. The table has roughly 120,000 distinct CDR3 sequences, around 12% seen once. V was pared by 2 bases and J by 7 bases, with 4 bases of the junction left unmatched. This CDR3 is built from 15 residues. The data belong to a study of early T cells in non-severe SARS-CoV-2 infection. V gene TRBV12-3 or TRBV12-4 combines with J gene TRBJ2-1; 11 bases map to TRBD2. This TCR was sampled from an adult who was a healthcare worker with PCR-confirmed SARS-CoV-2 infection or an uninfected control (not recorded which). The material sequenced was whole blood, taken at baseline. In DNA, the CDR3 is TGTGCCAGCAGTTTAAATGGACTAGCGGGTAATGAGCAGTTCTTC. Translating it yields CASSLNGLAGNEQFF.